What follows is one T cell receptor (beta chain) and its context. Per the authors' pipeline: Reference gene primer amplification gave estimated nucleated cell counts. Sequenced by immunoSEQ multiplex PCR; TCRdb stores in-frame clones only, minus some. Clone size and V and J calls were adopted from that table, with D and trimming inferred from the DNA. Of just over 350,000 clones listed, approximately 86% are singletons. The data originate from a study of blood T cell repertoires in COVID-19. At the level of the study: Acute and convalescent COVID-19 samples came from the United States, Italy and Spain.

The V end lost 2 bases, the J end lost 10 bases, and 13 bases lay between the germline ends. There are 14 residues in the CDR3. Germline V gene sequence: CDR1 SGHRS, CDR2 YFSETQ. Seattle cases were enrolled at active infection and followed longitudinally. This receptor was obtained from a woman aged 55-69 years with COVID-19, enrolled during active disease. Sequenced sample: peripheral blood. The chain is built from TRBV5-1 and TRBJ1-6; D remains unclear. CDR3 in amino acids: CASSFKGEGSPLHF. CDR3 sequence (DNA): TGCGCCAGCAGCTTCAAGGGCGAGGGCTCACCCCTCCACTTT.